This T cell receptor beta chain was sequenced for a study of control samples from healthy donors and cancer patients. Using immunoSEQ multiplex PCR, the repertoire was profiled, and TCRdb retains in-frame clones only, with some absent. The sample contains 160,000 or so clones, approximately 96% of which appear only once. V shed 6 bases and J shed 9 bases, with 14 bases lying between them. From germline, CDR1 is MNHEY and CDR2 SVGAGI. The CDR3 consists of 12 residues. The sample was blood. The TCR sequence derives from a woman aged 40 to 50 in good health. The chain links TRBV6-5 to TRBJ2-5, with a possible D match to TRBD1 (6 bases). DNA for the CDR3: TGTGCCAGCAGGACAGGTCGTTTGGCCCAGTACTTC. Translated: CASRTGRLAQYF.